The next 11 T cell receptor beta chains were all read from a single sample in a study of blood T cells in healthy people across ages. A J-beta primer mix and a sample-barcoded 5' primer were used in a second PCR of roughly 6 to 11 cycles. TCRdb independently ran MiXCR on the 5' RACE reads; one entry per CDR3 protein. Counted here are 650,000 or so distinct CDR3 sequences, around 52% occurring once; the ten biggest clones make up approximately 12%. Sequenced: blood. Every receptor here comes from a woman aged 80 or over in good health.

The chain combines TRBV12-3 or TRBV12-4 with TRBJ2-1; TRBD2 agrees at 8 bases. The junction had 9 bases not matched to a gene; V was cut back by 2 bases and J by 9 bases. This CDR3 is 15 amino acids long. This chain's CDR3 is CASSLIGGALGEQFF. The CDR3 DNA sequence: TGTGCCAGCAGTTTAATCGGGGGGGCCTTAGGTGAGCAGTTCTTC.

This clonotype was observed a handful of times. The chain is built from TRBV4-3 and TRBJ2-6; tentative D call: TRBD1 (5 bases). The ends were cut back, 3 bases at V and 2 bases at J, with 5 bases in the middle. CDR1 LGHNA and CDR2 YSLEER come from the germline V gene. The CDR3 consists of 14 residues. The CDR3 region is CASSQTAGANVLTF. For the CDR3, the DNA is TGCGCCAGCAGCCAGACAGCTGGGGCCAACGTCCTGACTTTC.

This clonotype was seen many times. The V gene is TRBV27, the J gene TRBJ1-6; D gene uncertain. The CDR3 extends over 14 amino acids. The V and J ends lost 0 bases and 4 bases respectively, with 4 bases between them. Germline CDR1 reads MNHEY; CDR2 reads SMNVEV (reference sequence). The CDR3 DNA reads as TGTGCCAGCAGTTTATCGGGATATAATTCACCCCTCCACTTT. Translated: CASSLSGYNSPLHF.

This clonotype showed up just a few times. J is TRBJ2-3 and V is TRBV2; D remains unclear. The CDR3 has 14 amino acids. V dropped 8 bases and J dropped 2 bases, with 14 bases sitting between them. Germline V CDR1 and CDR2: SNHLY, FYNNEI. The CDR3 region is CASVVLAATDTQYF. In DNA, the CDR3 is TGTGCCAGCGTTGTGCTCGCTGCCACAGATACGCAGTATTTT.

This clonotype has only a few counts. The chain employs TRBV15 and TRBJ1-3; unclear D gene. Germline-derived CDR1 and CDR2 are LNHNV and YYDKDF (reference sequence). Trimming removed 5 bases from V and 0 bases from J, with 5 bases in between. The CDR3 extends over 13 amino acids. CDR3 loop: CATSLTSGNTIYF. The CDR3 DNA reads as TGTGCCACCAGCCTCACCTCTGGAAACACCATATATTTT.

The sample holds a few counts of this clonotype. CDR3 DNA: TGTGCCAGCAATGAGGACCAGACCCATGAGCAGTTCTTC. Translated, it gives CASNEDQTHEQFF. V is TRBV6-2 or TRBV6-3 and J is TRBJ2-1, with no clear D. V dropped 7 bases and J dropped 8 bases, with 15 bases sitting between them. The CDR3 loop spans 13 amino acids. CDR1 MNHEY and CDR2 SVGEGT come from the germline V gene.

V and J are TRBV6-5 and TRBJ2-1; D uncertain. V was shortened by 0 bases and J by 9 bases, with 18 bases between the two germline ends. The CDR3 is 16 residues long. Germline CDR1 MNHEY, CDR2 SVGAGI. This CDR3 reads CASSYSRSARGGEQFF. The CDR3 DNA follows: TGTGCCAGCAGTTACTCGAGGTCAGCTCGAGGCGGTGAGCAGTTCTTC.

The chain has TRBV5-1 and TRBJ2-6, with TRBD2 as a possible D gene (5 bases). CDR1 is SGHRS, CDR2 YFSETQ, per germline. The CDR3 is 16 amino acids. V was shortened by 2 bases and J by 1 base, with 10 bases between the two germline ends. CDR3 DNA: TGCGCCAGCAGCTTTTCACGGGGTTCTGGGGCCAACGTCCTGACTTTC. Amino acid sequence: CASSFSRGSGANVLTF.

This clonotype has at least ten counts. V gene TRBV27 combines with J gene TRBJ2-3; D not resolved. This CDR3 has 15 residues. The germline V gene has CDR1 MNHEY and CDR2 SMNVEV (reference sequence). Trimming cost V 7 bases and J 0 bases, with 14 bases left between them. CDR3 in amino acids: CASKGSYSSTDTQYF. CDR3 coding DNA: TGTGCCAGCAAGGGCAGCTATTCTAGCACAGATACGCAGTATTTT.

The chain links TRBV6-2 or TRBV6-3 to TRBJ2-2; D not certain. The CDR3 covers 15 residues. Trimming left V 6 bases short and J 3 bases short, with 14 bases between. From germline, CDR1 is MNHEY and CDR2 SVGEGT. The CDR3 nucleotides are TGTGCCAGCAGAGTTCGACATGGGTACACCGGGGAGCTGTTTTTT. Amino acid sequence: CASRVRHGYTGELFF.

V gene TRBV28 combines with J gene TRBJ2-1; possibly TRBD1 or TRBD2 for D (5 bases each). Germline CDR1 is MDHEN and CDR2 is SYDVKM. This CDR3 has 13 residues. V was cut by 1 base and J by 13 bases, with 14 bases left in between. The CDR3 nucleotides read TGTGCCAGCAGTTTATTCAGGGACGAGACCCAGTTCTTC. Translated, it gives CASSLFRDETQFF.